These 23 T cell receptor beta chains were all obtained from the same sample, sequenced in a study of blood T cell repertoires in COVID-19. Produced via immunoSEQ multiplex PCR; TCRdb's table is partial and in-frame only. Of roughly 200,000 clones detected, around 80% appear once; the ten largest clones hold 5.5%. Sequencing was performed on peripheral blood. Receptors were obtained from a woman in her sixties or seventies with acute or convalescent COVID-19.

V is TRBV5-4 and J is TRBJ2-3; D perhaps matches TRBD1 (5 bases). The CDR3 is 14 amino acids. The V gene lost 0 bases and the J gene lost 2 bases, with 7 bases spanning the gap. The germline V gene encodes CDR1 SGHNT and CDR2 YYREEE (reference sequence). The CDR3 loop is CASSLGRVTDTQYF. The DNA for the CDR3 is TGTGCCAGCAGCTTGGGCAGGGTCACAGATACGCAGTATTTT.

The chain combines TRBV28 with TRBJ1-4; 7 bases match TRBD1. This CDR3 spans 18 amino acids. Germline lookup yields CDR1 MDHEN and CDR2 SYDVKM. V was pared by 6 bases and J by 0 bases, with 13 bases of the junction left unmatched. The CDR3 DNA is TGTGCCAGCAGCCCTTCCTGGGACAGCCCTTCAACTAATGAAAAACTGTTTTTT. It translates to CASSPSWDSPSTNEKLFF. Full variable domain (outside the CDR3, taken from reference TRBV28 and TRBJ1-4): DVKVTQSSRYLVKRTGEKVFLECVQDMDHENMFWYRQDPGLGLRLIYFSYDVKMKEKGDIPEGYSVSREKKERFSLILESASTNQTSMYLCASSPSWDSPSTNEKLFFGSGTQLSVL.

This rearrangement joins TRBV6-1 to TRBJ2-3; possible D gene TRBD2, 5 bases. The CDR3 sequence is 12 residues long. Germline V CDR1 and CDR2: MNHNS, SASEGT. Trimming left V 1 base short and J 10 bases short, with 9 bases between. CDR3 in DNA: TGTGCCAGCAGTGAAGACCAGGAGGCGCAGTATTTT. It specifies CASSEDQEAQYF.

DNA of the CDR3: TGTGCCAGCAGTTACACGCCGACAGGAAAGCAGTACTTC. Its translation is CASSYTPTGKQYF. J is TRBJ2-7 and V is TRBV6-5, with a weak D call TRBD1 (6 bases). Germline V lookup: CDR1 MNHEY, CDR2 SVGAGI. The V and J ends lost 2 bases and 8 bases respectively, with 13 bases between them. The CDR3 runs 13 residues.

This chain joins TRBV19 and TRBJ2-3; TRBD2 matches at 7 bases. CDR1 is LNHDA, CDR2 SQIVND, per germline (reference sequence). Germline trimming cut 7 bases from V and 0 bases from J; bases unmatched to any gene: 4. This CDR3 region has 14 residues. The CDR3 protein is CASKPLASTDTQYF. The DNA of the CDR3 is TGTGCCAGTAAACCACTAGCGAGCACAGATACGCAGTATTTT.

The chain links TRBV5-5 to TRBJ2-1, with 16 bases aligning to TRBD2. Germline trimming cut 4 bases from V and 9 bases from J; bases unmatched to any gene: 4. This CDR3 contains 15 residues. The germline V gene has CDR1 SGHKS and CDR2 YYEKEE (reference sequence). The CDR3 DNA sequence: TGTGCCAGCAGCGGGGGACTAGCGGGAGGGCGTGAGCAGTTCTTC. It is translated as CASSGGLAGGREQFF.

A few counts support this clone. The DNA of the CDR3 is TGCGCCAGCAGCTTGGAGAGCAGGGCTGGGGAGACCCAGTACTTC. It codes for CASSLESRAGETQYF. The V gene is TRBV5-1, the J gene TRBJ2-5, with D tentatively TRBD1 (5 bases). The CDR3 runs to 15 residues. Germline lookup yields CDR1 SGHRS and CDR2 YFSETQ. Trimming stripped 0 bases from V and 5 bases from J, with 14 bases between. The variable domain in full, with the rest retrieved from reference TRBV5-1 and TRBJ2-5, is KAGVTQTPRYLIKTRGQQVTLSCSPISGHRSVSWYQQTPGQGLQFLFEYFSETQRNKGNFPGRFSGRQFSNSRSEMNVSTLELGDSALYLCASSLESRAGETQYFGPGTRLLVL.

This clone came up a few times. The chain is built from TRBV24-1 and TRBJ2-1; possibly TRBD1 for D (5 bases). The CDR3 sequence is 16 residues long. The V gene's germline CDR1 is KGHDR and CDR2 SFDVKD. Trimming removed 2 bases from V and 3 bases from J, with 13 bases in between. The CDR3 spells CATSDSDTAHYNEQFF. CDR3 DNA sequence: TGTGCCACCAGTGATTCGGACACCGCCCACTACAATGAGCAGTTCTTC.

J is TRBJ2-7 and V is TRBV27, with D possibly being TRBD1 (6 bases). The CDR3 extends over 15 amino acids. The V end was cut by 5 bases, the J end by 0 bases, with 14 bases between. The germline CDR1 and CDR2 sequences are MNHEY and SMNVEV (reference sequence). CDR3 region: CASSPSMGHSYEQYF. CDR3 nucleotides: TGTGCCAGCAGTCCTAGTATGGGACACTCCTACGAGCAGTACTTC.

The J gene is TRBJ2-2, the V gene TRBV5-1, with TRBD2 as a possible D gene (5 bases). Trimming shortened V by 0 bases and J by 6 bases, and 6 bases separated the two germline ends. The CDR3 is made up of 13 amino acids. Germline CDR1 is SGHRS and CDR2 is YFSETQ. The CDR3 sequence is CASSLDGAGELFF. The CDR3 DNA reads as TGCGCCAGCAGCTTGGACGGGGCCGGGGAGCTGTTTTTT.

In the case of this clone: Other DNA sequences in this specimen translate into the identical CDR3. The V call is TRBV5-1, the J call TRBJ2-5; D may be TRBD2 (5 bases). The length of the CDR3 is 13 residues. Germline V CDR1 and CDR2: SGHRS, YFSETQ. The V end lost 0 bases, the J end lost 5 bases, and 8 bases lay between the germline ends. CDR3 protein: CASSLGGSETQYF. In nucleotides, the CDR3 is TGCGCCAGCAGCTTGGGAGGGTCCGAGACCCAGTACTTC.

The genes are TRBV10-3 and TRBJ1-1, with 7 bases matching TRBD1. CDR1 is ENHRY and CDR2 is SYGVKD in the germline V gene. The CDR3 loop spans 14 amino acids. V trimming: 6 bases; J trimming: 1 base; junction bases outside the gene matches: 5. The CDR3, as DNA: TGTGCCATCAGGGGGGACAGTAGGAACACTGAAGCTTTCTTT. Translating it yields CAIRGDSRNTEAFF.

The chain recombines TRBV7-9 with TRBJ1-1; the D gene is possibly TRBD1 (5 bases). Trimming stripped 2 bases from V and 4 bases from J, with 11 bases between. Germline lookup yields CDR1 SEHNR and CDR2 FQNEAQ (reference sequence). The CDR3 has 14 amino acids. CDR3 DNA: TGTGCCAGCAGCTTATTTCAGGGAAGCACTGAAGCTTTCTTT. It yields the protein CASSLFQGSTEAFF.

This clone was seen once. This sequence joins TRBV7-8 and TRBJ2-2, with a possible D match to TRBD2 (6 bases). The CDR3 loop spans 15 amino acids. The germline gives CDR1 SGHVS, CDR2 FQNEAQ. Trimming stripped 7 bases from V and 2 bases from J, with 14 bases between. The CDR3 DNA sequence: TGTGCCAGCATTTTATTTAGCGGAAACACCGGGGAGCTGTTTTTT. It is translated as CASILFSGNTGELFF.

This clone was counted only a few times. The chain recombines TRBV29-1 with TRBJ2-6, with a possible D match to TRBD2 (7 bases). Trimming took off 4 bases at V and 4 bases at J, with 11 bases between the two ends. The CDR3 extends over 14 amino acids. CDR1 is SQVTM, CDR2 ANQGSEA, per germline. CDR3 in DNA: TGCAGCGTTGTGGCGGGGGCCGGGGCCAACGTCCTGACTTTC. Residues: CSVVAGAGANVLTF.

V gene TRBV11-2 combines with J gene TRBJ1-1; D gene uncertain. CDR1 SGHAT and CDR2 FQNNGV come from the germline V gene. The V and J ends lost 1 base and 1 base respectively, with 4 bases between them. CDR3 length equals 13 residues. The CDR3 DNA is TGTGCCAGCAGCTTAGTAGAGAACACTGAAGCTTTCTTT. It translates to CASSLVENTEAFF.

V gene TRBV1 combines with J gene TRBJ2-7; TRBD2, as called in the table, went unchecked against the DNA. TRBV1 is described as a pseudogene. The CDR3 spans 14 residues. This CDR3 is CTSSQRGRASEQYF. CDR3 nucleotide sequence: TGCACCAGCAGCCAACGCGGGAGGGCTTCCGAGCAGTACTTC.

This clone came up many times. V gene TRBV6-2 or TRBV6-3 combines with J gene TRBJ2-7; D gene ambiguous. This CDR3 comprises 14 residues. CDR1 and CDR2 from the germline V gene are MNHEY and SVGEGT. The ends were cut back, 6 bases at V and 0 bases at J, with 12 bases in the middle. The CDR3 DNA sequence: TGTGCCAGCAGCCCGAGGCTTGGCTCCTACGAGCAGTACTTC. It encodes CASSPRLGSYEQYF.

CDR3 residues: CATSDSRGRGRATNEKLFF. The DNA for the CDR3 is TGTGCCACCAGTGATAGTCGAGGCAGGGGCCGTGCAACTAATGAAAAACTGTTTTTT. J is TRBJ1-4 and V is TRBV24-1; possible D gene TRBD1, 6 bases. The germline CDR1 and CDR2 sequences are KGHDR and SFDVKD. V lost 3 bases to trimming and J lost 0 bases, with 19 bases between them. The CDR3 runs 19 residues.

The rearrangement joins TRBV25-1 to TRBJ1-3; D is unresolved. The CDR3 has 15 residues. The germline CDR1 and CDR2 sequences are MGHDK and SYGVNS. V was pared by 2 bases and J by 4 bases, with 12 bases between. The CDR3 loop is CASSEKYSGGNTIYF. CDR3 nucleotides: TGTGCCAGCAGTGAAAAATATTCGGGAGGAAACACCATATATTTT.

The V call is TRBV19, the J call TRBJ2-7; no reliable D call. CDR1 is LNHDA, CDR2 SQIVND, per germline (reference sequence). V lost 9 bases and J 2 bases, leaving 17 bases between the germline ends. There are 14 residues in the CDR3. The CDR3 region has the DNA TGTGCCAGCGCTCACGGGTATAAGCCCTACGAGCAGTACTTC. Encoded protein: CASAHGYKPYEQYF.

This clone has a count of ten or more. This sequence joins TRBV4-1 and TRBJ1-1, with no clear D. V was clipped by 4 bases and J by 6 bases, with 18 bases between them. Germline V lookup: CDR1 MGHRA, CDR2 YSYEKL. The CDR3 is 15 residues long. CDR3 region: CASSRYSREGPEAFF. CDR3 DNA: TGCGCCAGCAGCCGTTACTCGCGGGAAGGTCCTGAAGCTTTCTTT.

V is TRBV18 and J is TRBJ2-5; perhaps TRBD1 as D (5 bases). Between the trimmed V and J ends, which lost 1 base and 4 bases, there was a span of 7 bases. The germline V gene encodes CDR1 KGHSH and CDR2 LQKENI. The CDR3 is 13 residues long. The CDR3 coding sequence is TGTGCCAGCTCACCACGCCAGGGAGAGACCCAGTACTTC. This translates into CASSPRQGETQYF.